This T cell receptor (beta chain) emerged from a study of cytomegalovirus exposure and HLA in healthy donors. This CDR3 region has 18 residues. CDR1 and CDR2 from the germline V gene are SGHRS and YFSETQ. Trimming took 0 bases from V and 3 from J, leaving 16 bases between them. Primers included in the PCR were 60 Vbeta and 13 Jbeta primers. Profiling relied on immunoSEQ multiplex PCR, and the TCRdb table lists in-frame clones only, not all of them. The repertoire includes about 120,000 clones, over 70% of them detected once, and roughly 9.2% sits in the top ten. Points on this clone: Its antigen is still unknown.

Regarding the study as a whole: Associated with cytomegalovirus, according to the listing, were fewer than 200 TCR beta chains. Most CMV-associated TCR beta chains were later found to appear HLA-restricted.

V and J are TRBV5-1 and TRBJ1-6, with D possibly TRBD1 on 6 matching bases. This receptor was obtained from a female donor in good health and CMV-seropositive. The sequenced sample was PBMCs. The CDR3 protein is CASSLGVQGEDYNSPLHF. The CDR3 DNA reads as TGCGCCAGCAGCTTGGGGGTACAGGGAGAGGACTATAATTCACCCCTCCACTTT.